What follows is one T cell receptor (beta chain) and its context. Its antigen is unidentified. Sequencing was performed with immunoSEQ multiplex PCR; in TCRdb, only in-frame clones are kept and a portion is missing. The table has approximately 140,000 clones, 80% to 90% seen once; the top ten hold around 4.9%. The record originates from a study of T cell responses to AZD1222 COVID-19 vaccine. Study context: Investigators merged groups given second doses at roughly 4 or roughly 12 weeks.

Study-wide points: In a largely white British group with more females than males, clonal diversity was possibly underestimated. No repertoire was sampled before or during the peak T cell response, only after it.

CDR3 length: 19 amino acids. CDR1 and CDR2 (germline): SGHVS, FQNEAQ. V lost 0 bases and J lost 5; bases outside the gene matches: 15. The source is an adult in good health. The chain joins TRBV7-8 to TRBJ2-3, with TRBD2 matching 9 bases. The sample was peripheral blood, taken on day 0 of AZD1222 vaccination. In DNA, the CDR3 is TGTGCCAGCAGCTTAGCTTCCCCCCTTAGCGGGGGACAACAAGATACGCAGTATTTT. Translation: CASSLASPLSGGQQDTQYF.